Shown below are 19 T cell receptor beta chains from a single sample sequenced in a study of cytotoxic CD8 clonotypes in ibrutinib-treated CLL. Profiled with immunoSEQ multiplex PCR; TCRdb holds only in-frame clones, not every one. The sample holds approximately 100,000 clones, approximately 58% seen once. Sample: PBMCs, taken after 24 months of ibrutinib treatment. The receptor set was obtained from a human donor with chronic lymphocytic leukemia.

The chain's CDR3 is CASSIDVTAGYEQYF. Written as DNA, the CDR3 is TGTGCCAGTAGTATAGACGTGACGGCGGGTTACGAGCAGTACTTC. The genes are TRBV19 and TRBJ2-7, with D possibly being TRBD2 (5 bases). With 0 bases removed from V and 4 bases from J, the gap between germline ends came to 13 bases. The germline V gene has CDR1 LNHDA and CDR2 SQIVND (reference sequence). There are 15 residues in the CDR3. Supplemented by reference TRBV19 and TRBJ2-7, the full variable domain reads DGGITQSPKYLFRKEGQNVTLSCEQNLNHDAMYWYRQDPGQGLRLIYYSQIVNDFQKGDIAEGYSVSREKKESFPLTVTSAQKNPTAFYLCASSIDVTAGYEQYFGPGTRLTVT.

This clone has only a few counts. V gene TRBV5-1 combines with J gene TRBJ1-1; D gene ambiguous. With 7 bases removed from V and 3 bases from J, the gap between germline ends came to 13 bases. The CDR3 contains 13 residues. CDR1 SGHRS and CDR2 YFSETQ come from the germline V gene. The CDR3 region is CASRLAGDTEAFF. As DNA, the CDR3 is TGCGCCAGCCGCCTCGCCGGGGACACTGAAGCTTTCTTT.

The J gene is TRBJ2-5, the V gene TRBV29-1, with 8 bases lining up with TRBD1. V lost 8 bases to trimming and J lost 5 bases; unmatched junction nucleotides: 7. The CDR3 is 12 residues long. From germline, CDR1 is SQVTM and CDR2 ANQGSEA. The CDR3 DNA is TGCAGCACCGGACAGGGCGACGAGACCCAGTACTTC. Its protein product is CSTGQGDETQYF.

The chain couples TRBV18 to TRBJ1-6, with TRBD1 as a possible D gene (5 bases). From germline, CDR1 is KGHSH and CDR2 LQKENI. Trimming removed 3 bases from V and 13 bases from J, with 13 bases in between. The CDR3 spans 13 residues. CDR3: CASSPTGTSPLHF. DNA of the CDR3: TGTGCCAGCTCACCGACCGGGACCTCTCCCCTCCACTTT.

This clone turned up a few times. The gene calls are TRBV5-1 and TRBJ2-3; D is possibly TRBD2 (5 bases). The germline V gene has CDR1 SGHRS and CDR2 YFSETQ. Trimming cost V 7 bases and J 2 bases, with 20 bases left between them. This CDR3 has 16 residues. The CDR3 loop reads CASAYGPGEITDTQYF. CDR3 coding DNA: TGCGCCAGCGCCTATGGGCCCGGGGAGATCACAGATACGCAGTATTTT. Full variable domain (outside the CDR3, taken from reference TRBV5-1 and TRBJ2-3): KAGVTQTPRYLIKTRGQQVTLSCSPISGHRSVSWYQQTPGQGLQFLFEYFSETQRNKGNFPGRFSGRQFSNSRSEMNVSTLELGDSALYLCASAYGPGEITDTQYFGPGTRLTVL.

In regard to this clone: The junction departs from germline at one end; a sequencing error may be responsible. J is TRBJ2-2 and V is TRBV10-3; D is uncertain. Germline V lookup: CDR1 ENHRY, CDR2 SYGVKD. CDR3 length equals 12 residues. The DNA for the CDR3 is TGTGCCAGCAGTTCAATCACCGGGGAGCTGTTTTTT. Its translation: CASSSITGELFF.

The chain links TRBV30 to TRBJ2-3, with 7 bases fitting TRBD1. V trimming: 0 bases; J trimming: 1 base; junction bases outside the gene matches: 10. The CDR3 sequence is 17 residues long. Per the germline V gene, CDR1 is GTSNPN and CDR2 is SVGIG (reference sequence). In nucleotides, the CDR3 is TGTGCCTGGAGTGTACCCCCAGGGGGACGGCGCACAGATACGCAGTATTTT. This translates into CAWSVPPGGRRTDTQYF.

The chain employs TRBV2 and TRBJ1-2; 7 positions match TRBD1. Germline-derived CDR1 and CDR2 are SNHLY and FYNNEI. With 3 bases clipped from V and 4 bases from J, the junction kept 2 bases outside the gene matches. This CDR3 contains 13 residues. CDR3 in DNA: TGTGCCAGCAGTGAGGACAGGAGCTATGGCTACACCTTC. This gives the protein CASSEDRSYGYTF.

Written as DNA, the CDR3 is TGTGCCAGCCAGGGACGGATCGGCACCGGGGAGCTGTTTTTT. Its protein product is CASQGRIGTGELFF. V and J are TRBV5-4 and TRBJ2-2; D tentatively fits TRBD1 or TRBD2 (5 bases each). CDR3 length equals 14 residues. Germline CDR1 and CDR2: SGHNT and YYREEE (reference sequence). Trimming pared 7 bases from V and 4 bases from J, leaving 14 bases between.

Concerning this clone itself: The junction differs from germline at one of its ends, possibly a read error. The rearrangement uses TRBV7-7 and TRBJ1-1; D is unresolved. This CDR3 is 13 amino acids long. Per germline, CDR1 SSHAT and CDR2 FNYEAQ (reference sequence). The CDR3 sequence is CASSFPVDTEAFF. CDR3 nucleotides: TGTGCTAGCAGCTTCCCGGTGGACACTGAAGCTTTCTTT.

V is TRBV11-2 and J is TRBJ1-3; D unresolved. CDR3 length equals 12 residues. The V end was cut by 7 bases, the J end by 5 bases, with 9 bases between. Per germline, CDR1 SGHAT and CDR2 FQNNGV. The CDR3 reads CASTPLRNTIYF. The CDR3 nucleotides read TGTGCCAGCACCCCTCTGAGAAACACCATATATTTT.

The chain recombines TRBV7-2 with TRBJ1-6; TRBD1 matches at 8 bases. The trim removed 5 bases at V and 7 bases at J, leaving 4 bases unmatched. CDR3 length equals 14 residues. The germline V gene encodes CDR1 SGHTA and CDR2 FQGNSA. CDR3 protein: CASSDRGGNSPLHF. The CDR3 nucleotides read TGTGCCAGCAGCGACAGGGGAGGGAATTCACCCCTCCACTTT. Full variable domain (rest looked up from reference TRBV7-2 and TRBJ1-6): GAGVSQSPSNKVTEKGKDVELRCDPISGHTALYWYRQSLGQGLEFLIYFQGNSAPDKSGLPSDRFSAERTGGSVSTLTIQRTQQEDSAVYLCASSDRGGNSPLHFGNGTRLTVT.

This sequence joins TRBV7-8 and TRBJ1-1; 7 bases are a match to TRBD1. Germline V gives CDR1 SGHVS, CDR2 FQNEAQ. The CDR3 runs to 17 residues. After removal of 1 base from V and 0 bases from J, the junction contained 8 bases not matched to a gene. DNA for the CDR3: TGTGCCAGCAGCTTAGGCCCGGGACAGCCGATGAACACTGAAGCTTTCTTT. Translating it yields CASSLGPGQPMNTEAFF.

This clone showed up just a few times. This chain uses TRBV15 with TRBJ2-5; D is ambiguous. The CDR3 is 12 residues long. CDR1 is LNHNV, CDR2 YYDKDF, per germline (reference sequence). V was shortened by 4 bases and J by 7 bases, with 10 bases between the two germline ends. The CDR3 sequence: CATSTSSRTQYF. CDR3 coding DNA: TGTGCCACCAGCACCAGCTCTAGGACCCAGTACTTC.

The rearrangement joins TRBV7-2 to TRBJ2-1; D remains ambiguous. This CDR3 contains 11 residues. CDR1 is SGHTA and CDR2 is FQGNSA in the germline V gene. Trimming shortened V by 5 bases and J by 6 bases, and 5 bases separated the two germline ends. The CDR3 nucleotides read TGTGCCAGCAGCATACTCAATGAGCAGTTCTTC. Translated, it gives CASSILNEQFF.

This CDR3 reads CASSPQSGLRLPQQFF. CDR3 nucleotide sequence: TGTGCCAGCAGCCCCCAGTCGGGGCTTCGACTACCTCAGCAGTTCTTC. This chain connects TRBV14 to TRBJ2-1; D might be TRBD1 or TRBD2, each matching 5 bases. V lost 4 bases and J lost 11, with 24 bases in between. The CDR3 runs to 16 residues. Per germline, CDR1 SGHDN and CDR2 FVKESK.

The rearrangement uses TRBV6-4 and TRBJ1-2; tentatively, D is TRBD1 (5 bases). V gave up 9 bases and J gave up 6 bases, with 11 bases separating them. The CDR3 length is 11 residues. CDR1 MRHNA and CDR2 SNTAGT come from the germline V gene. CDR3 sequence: CASWGGDGYTF. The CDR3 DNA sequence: TGTGCCAGTTGGGGCGGGGATGGCTACACCTTC.

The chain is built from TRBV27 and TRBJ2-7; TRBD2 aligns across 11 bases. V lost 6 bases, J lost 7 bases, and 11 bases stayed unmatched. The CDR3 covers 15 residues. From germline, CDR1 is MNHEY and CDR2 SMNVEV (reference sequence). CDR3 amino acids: CASRNSLAGEEEQYF. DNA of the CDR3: TGTGCCAGCAGAAACTCACTAGCGGGGGAAGAGGAGCAGTACTTC.

The CDR3 nucleotides are TGTGCCAGCAGTGAACAGGGGGTCGGCACCGGGGAGCTGTTTTTT. Residues: CASSEQGVGTGELFF. This chain joins TRBV6-1 and TRBJ2-2, with 7 bases that match TRBD1. This CDR3 spans 15 amino acids. Trimming removed 2 bases from V and 4 bases from J; junction bases left unmatched: 4. Germline CDR1 reads MNHNS; CDR2 reads SASEGT.